This entry lists 28 T cell receptor beta chains sequenced from one sample in a study of human T cells and chemical hapten exposure. One entry per CDR3 protein, called by TCRdb with MiXCR from the 5' RACE reads. Here the sample spans 110,000 or so distinct CDR3 sequences, more than 15% being singletons. Total RNA was isolated from whole blood that had not been fractionated. The receptors here all came from a human donor in good health.

This chain connects TRBV12-5 to TRBJ1-5; D not certain. The CDR3 totals 17 residues. Between the trimmed V and J ends, which lost 1 base and 2 bases, there was a span of 15 bases. CDR1 is LGHNT and CDR2 is FRNRAP in the germline V gene. The CDR3 loop reads CASGLGRYSGGNQPQHF. The CDR3 DNA sequence: TGTGCTAGTGGTTTGGGACGATACAGCGGCGGCAATCAGCCCCAGCATTTT. The full variable domain, in which reference TRBV12-5 and TRBJ1-5 provide the parts outside the CDR3, is DARVTQTPRHKVTEMGQEVTMRCQPILGHNTVFWYRQTMMQGLELLAYFRNRAPLDDSGMPKDRFSAEMPDATLATLKIQPSEPRDSAVYFCASGLGRYSGGNQPQHFGDGTRLSIL.

This clonotype came up many times. The V and J genes are TRBV4-1 and TRBJ2-1; possibly TRBD1 or TRBD2 for D (5 bases each). This CDR3 is built from 13 residues. Germline lookup yields CDR1 MGHRA and CDR2 YSYEKL. Trimming cost V 1 base and J 4 bases, with 5 bases left between them. The CDR3 sequence: CASSQGGYNEQFF. The DNA of the CDR3 is TGCGCCAGCAGCCAAGGGGGGTACAATGAGCAGTTCTTC.

V and J are TRBV5-1 and TRBJ2-3; D remains unclear. From germline, CDR1 is SGHRS and CDR2 YFSETQ. The CDR3 has 14 amino acids. Trimming took off 0 bases at V and 1 base at J, with 6 bases between the two ends. The CDR3 coding sequence is TGCGCCAGCAGCTTGGTAGTAGGCACAGATACGCAGTATTTT. Its translation: CASSLVVGTDTQYF.

The genes are TRBV7-9 and TRBJ2-2, with D possibly TRBD2 on 6 matching bases. This CDR3 has 14 residues. The V end was cut by 2 bases, the J end by 3 bases, with 7 bases between. Germline V gene data show CDR1 as SEHNR and CDR2 as FQNEAQ (reference sequence). For the CDR3, the DNA is TGTGCCAGCAGCTTATTAGCGGACACCGGGGAGCTGTTTTTT. Its protein is CASSLLADTGELFF.

This rearrangement joins TRBV3-1 to TRBJ2-5; no firm D call. This CDR3 is built from 13 residues. With 1 base removed from V and 6 bases from J, the gap between germline ends came to 9 bases. Germline values: CDR1 LGHDT, CDR2 YNNKEL (reference sequence). CDR3 in amino acids: CASSQVRTQTQYF. DNA for the CDR3: TGTGCCAGCAGCCAAGTAAGGACCCAGACCCAGTACTTC.

This clonotype was found a few times. V gene TRBV28 combines with J gene TRBJ2-1; D is uncertain. With 6 bases removed from V and 7 bases from J, the gap between germline ends came to 22 bases. Germline lookup yields CDR1 MDHEN and CDR2 SYDVKM. The CDR3 covers 16 residues. The CDR3 nucleotides read TGTGCCAGCAGAACCCAAGGCGGAGAGAGAAGGAATGAGCAGTTCTTC. Translating it yields CASRTQGGERRNEQFF.

The genes are TRBV29-1 and TRBJ2-7, with D possibly being TRBD2 (5 bases). This CDR3 contains 12 residues. From germline, CDR1 is SQVTM and CDR2 ANQGSEA. The V end lost 4 bases, the J end lost 5 bases, and 12 bases lay between the germline ends. The CDR3 DNA sequence: TGCAGCGTTGGGCGCGGGTCCCACGAGCAGTACTTC. It yields the protein CSVGRGSHEQYF.

This sequence joins TRBV7-2 and TRBJ1-2, with 9 bases matching TRBD1. After removal of 1 base from V and 8 bases from J, the junction contained 11 bases not matched to a gene. Germline values: CDR1 SGHTA, CDR2 FQGNSA. The CDR3 sequence is 16 residues long. In DNA form, the CDR3 reads TGTGCCAGCAGCTTAGGAGGGGGGACAGGGCGTGGAGGCTACACCTTC. Amino acids: CASSLGGGTGRGGYTF.

This clonotype has just a few counts. The chain joins TRBV12-3 or TRBV12-4 to TRBJ2-2; D is perhaps TRBD1 or TRBD2 (5 bases each). CDR3 length: 13 amino acids. Trimming cost V 1 base and J 7 bases, with 7 bases left between them. The CDR3 region is CASSLGGYGELFF. The DNA for the CDR3 is TGTGCCAGCAGTTTAGGGGGGTACGGGGAGCTGTTTTTT.

This clonotype was counted only a few times. This chain joins TRBV7-9 and TRBJ2-7; 8 positions match TRBD1. The CDR3 totals 14 residues. V was clipped by 1 base and J by 5 bases; unmatched bases: 4. Germline loops: CDR1 SEHNR, CDR2 FQNEAQ (reference sequence). CDR3 sequence (DNA): TGTGCCAGCAGCTTAGGGGGGGACAGGAACGAGCAGTACTTC. It translates to CASSLGGDRNEQYF.

This clonotype has more than one count but fewer than ten. The chain is built from TRBV6-7 and TRBJ2-5, with D unclear. TRBV6-7 is placed among ORFs of uncertain function. V gave up 2 bases and J gave up 3 bases, with 7 bases separating them. The CDR3 is 13 amino acids. The CDR3 DNA reads TGTGCCAGCAGTTACCACAGCAAAGAGACCCAGTACTTC. Translation: CASSYHSKETQYF.

This clonotype showed up just a few times. The chain is built from TRBV28 and TRBJ1-1; 8 bases agree with TRBD1. The trim removed 5 bases at V and 7 bases at J, leaving 6 bases unmatched. The length of the CDR3 is 13 residues. CDR1 is MDHEN, CDR2 SYDVKM, per germline. CDR3: CASSNTGGIEAFF. In nucleotides, the CDR3 is TGTGCCAGCAGTAACACAGGGGGGATTGAAGCTTTCTTT.

This clonotype was detected a few times. The chain employs TRBV7-9 and TRBJ1-2; no reliable D call. The V end lost 2 bases, the J end lost 6 bases, and 13 bases lay between the germline ends. The germline CDR1 and CDR2 sequences are SEHNR and FQNEAQ (reference sequence). This CDR3 has 14 amino acids. The CDR3 DNA reads as TGTGCCAGCAGCTTAATAACACTGTCGGATGGCTACACCTTC. Encoded protein: CASSLITLSDGYTF.

This clonotype showed up just a few times. CDR3 sequence reads: CATSLYGYTF. The CDR3 bases are TGTGCCACCTCCCTCTATGGCTACACCTTC. V and J are TRBV6-1 and TRBJ1-2; D gene uncertain. Trimming shortened V by 10 bases and J by 4 bases, and 7 bases separated the two germline ends. The CDR3 totals 10 residues. The germline V gene encodes CDR1 MNHNS and CDR2 SASEGT.

V and J are TRBV4-2 and TRBJ2-6; D gene uncertain. Trimming took 0 bases from V and 0 from J, leaving 15 bases between them. This CDR3 spans 19 amino acids. The germline V gene encodes CDR1 LGHNA and CDR2 YNFKEQ. This CDR3 reads CASSQDGRRFNSGANVLTF. In DNA, the CDR3 is TGTGCCAGCAGCCAAGATGGGCGCAGATTTAACTCTGGGGCCAACGTCCTGACTTTC.

The chain recombines TRBV30 with TRBJ2-7; 12 bases agree with TRBD2. V trimming: 5 bases; J trimming: 3 bases; junction bases outside the gene matches: 5. This CDR3 comprises 14 residues. The germline gives CDR1 GTSNPN, CDR2 SVGIG (reference sequence). The CDR3 nucleotides read TGTGCCTGGCAACCGGGACTAGCGGGCTACGAGCAGTACTTC. It codes for CAWQPGLAGYEQYF.

This chain joins TRBV10-3 and TRBJ2-3; D unclear. V was trimmed by 11 bases and J by 2 bases, leaving 8 bases between them. Germline V gives CDR1 ENHRY, CDR2 SYGVKD. The CDR3 has 11 amino acids. CDR3 in amino acids: CAPPITDTQYF. Here the CDR3 DNA reads TGTGCCCCGCCCATCACAGATACGCAGTATTTT.

This chain uses TRBV27 with TRBJ1-1; tentatively, D is TRBD1 (5 bases). Germline CDR1 MNHEY, CDR2 SMNVEV (reference sequence). The ends were cut back, 2 bases at V and 3 bases at J, with 10 bases in the middle. The CDR3 is 14 residues long. The CDR3 sequence: CASSLGGTDTEAFF. Here the CDR3 DNA reads TGTGCCAGCAGTTTAGGGGGAACGGACACTGAAGCTTTCTTT.

This chain joins TRBV3-1 and TRBJ2-3, with 7 nucleotides matching TRBD1. The germline V gene has CDR1 LGHDT and CDR2 YNNKEL (reference sequence). The CDR3 sequence is 17 residues long. The junction had 8 bases not matched to a gene; V was cut back by 0 bases and J by 2 bases. The CDR3 spells CASSQDFTGVATDTQYF. CDR3 in DNA: TGTGCCAGCAGCCAAGATTTTACAGGGGTCGCCACAGATACGCAGTATTTT.

In its sample, this clonotype was seen a few times. The chain employs TRBV28 and TRBJ2-3, with D unclear. Trimming shortened V by 2 bases and J by 13 bases, and 19 bases separated the two germline ends. The germline V gene encodes CDR1 MDHEN and CDR2 SYDVKM. The CDR3 covers 14 residues. In DNA form, the CDR3 reads TGTGCCAGCAGTTTACTCCTACTGACAAAACGGGAGTATTTT. Encoded protein: CASSLLLLTKREYF.

J is TRBJ2-7 and V is TRBV21-1; the table calls TRBD2, which could not be checked here. TRBV21-1 is flagged as a pseudogene. There are 15 residues in the CDR3. The CDR3 sequence is CARGLNAFIAYEQYF. The DNA of the CDR3 is TGTGCCCGGGGACTTAACGCCTTCATAGCCTACGAGCAGTACTTC.

This clonotype was counted between two and nine times. The chain is built from TRBV12-5 and TRBJ2-3; the D call may be TRBD1 or TRBD2 (5 bases each). This CDR3 spans 13 amino acids. CDR1 and CDR2 from the germline V gene are LGHNT and FRNRAP. Trimming shortened V by 2 bases and J by 6 bases, and 9 bases separated the two germline ends. CDR3 nucleotide sequence: TGTGCTAGTGGTTTGTGGGACCGTGATACGCAGTATTTT. Its protein product is CASGLWDRDTQYF.

The chain couples TRBV27 to TRBJ2-7; D might be TRBD1 or TRBD2, each matching 5 bases. Germline V CDR1 and CDR2: MNHEY, SMNVEV (reference sequence). This CDR3 spans 14 amino acids. The V end was cut by 4 bases, the J end by 0 bases, with 10 bases between. CDR3 in DNA: TGTGCCAGCAGTTCCCCAGGGACCTCCTACGAGCAGTACTTC. Its protein product is CASSSPGTSYEQYF.

The table lists this clonotype with a count of one. This sequence joins TRBV25-1 and TRBJ1-1, with TRBD1 matching 7 bases. The trim removed 6 bases at V and 4 bases at J, leaving 5 bases unmatched. This CDR3 spans 13 amino acids. Germline CDR1 reads MGHDK; CDR2 reads SYGVNS. The CDR3: CASSTGVRTEAFF. CDR3 bases: TGTGCCAGCAGCACAGGGGTTCGCACTGAAGCTTTCTTT.

The V gene is TRBV19, the J gene TRBJ2-1; a possible D gene is TRBD2 (6 bases). V lost 5 bases and J 0 bases, leaving 11 bases between the germline ends. The CDR3 contains 15 residues. CDR1 and CDR2 (germline): LNHDA, SQIVND (reference sequence). CDR3 region: CASSGYGSSYNEQFF. The CDR3 nucleotides read TGTGCCAGTAGTGGCTACGGGAGCTCCTACAATGAGCAGTTCTTC.

J is TRBJ2-1 and V is TRBV7-2; no reliable D call. This CDR3 spans 13 amino acids. Germline lookup yields CDR1 SGHTA and CDR2 FQGNSA. V shed 2 bases and J shed 8 bases, with 10 bases lying between them. CDR3 DNA: TGTGCCAGCAGCTTAAACGACCACTATGAGCAGTTCTTC. Translating it yields CASSLNDHYEQFF.

This clonotype was counted only a few times. The chain is built from TRBV11-2 and TRBJ1-5; D unresolved. Looked up from germline, CDR1 is SGHAT and CDR2 is FQNNGV. Trimming took 4 bases from V and 1 from J, leaving 8 bases between them. The CDR3 consists of 14 residues. The CDR3 here is CASSSSDSNQPQHF. DNA for the CDR3: TGTGCCAGCAGCTCAAGTGACAGCAATCAGCCCCAGCATTTT.

Note on this clonotype: This may be a read error, as it is one base from a much larger clone. This chain uses TRBV11-2 with TRBJ2-1, with D perhaps TRBD2 (5 bases). The J call may not be correct, given that the DNA end is closer to TRBJ2-7. The V gene's germline CDR1 is SGHAT and CDR2 FQNNGV. There are 18 residues in the CDR3. The chain's CDR3 is CASSPRSPSSIWVIEQYF. CDR3 coding DNA: TGTGCCAGCAGCCCCCGCTCCCCTTCTAGCATATGGGTCATTGAGCAGTACTTC.